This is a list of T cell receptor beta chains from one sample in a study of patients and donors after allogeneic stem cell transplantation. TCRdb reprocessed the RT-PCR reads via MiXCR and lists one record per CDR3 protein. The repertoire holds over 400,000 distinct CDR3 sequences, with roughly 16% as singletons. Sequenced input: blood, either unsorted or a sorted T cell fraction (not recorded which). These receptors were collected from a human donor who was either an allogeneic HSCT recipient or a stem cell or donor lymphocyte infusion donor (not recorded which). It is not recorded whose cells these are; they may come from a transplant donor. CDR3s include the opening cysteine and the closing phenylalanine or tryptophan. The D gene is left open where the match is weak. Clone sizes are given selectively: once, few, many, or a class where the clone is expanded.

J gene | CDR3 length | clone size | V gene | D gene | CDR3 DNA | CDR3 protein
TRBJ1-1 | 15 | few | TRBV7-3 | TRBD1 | TGTGCCAGCCGGCGTTCCCGGGACAGGGGGACTGAAGCTTTCTTT | CASRRSRDRGTEAFF
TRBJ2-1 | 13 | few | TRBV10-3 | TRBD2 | TGTGCCATCAGTGAGTGGGCGGGAGTTGCGCAGTTCTTC | CAISEWAGVAQFF
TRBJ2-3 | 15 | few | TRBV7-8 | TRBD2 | TGTGCCAGCAGCTCCCCGGGACTACCCAAGGATACGCAGTATTTT | CASSSPGLPKDTQYF
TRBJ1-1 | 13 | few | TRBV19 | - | TGTGCCAGTAGTCCAACTCGGTTGACTGAAGCTTTCTTT | CASSPTRLTEAFF
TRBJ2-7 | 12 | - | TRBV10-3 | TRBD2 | TGTGCCCGGCGGGAGTGGATGGTCGAGCAGTACTTC | CARREWMVEQYF
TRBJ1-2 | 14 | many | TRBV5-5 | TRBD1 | TGTGCCAGCAGCTTCGGACAGGGCAACTATGGCTACACCTTC | CASSFGQGNYGYTF
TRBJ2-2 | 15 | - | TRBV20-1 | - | TGCAGTGCTAGATCTTACCCCGGGGACACCGGGGAGCTGTTTTTT | CSARSYPGDTGELFF
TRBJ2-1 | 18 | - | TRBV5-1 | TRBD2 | TGCGCCAGCAGCCTACCCGGGACTAGCGAAAGCTCCTACAATGAGCAGTTCTTC | CASSLPGTSESSYNEQFF
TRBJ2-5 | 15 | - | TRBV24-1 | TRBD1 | TGTGCCACCAGTGATTCGCGGACAGGGAAGGGGACCCAGTACTTC | CATSDSRTGKGTQYF
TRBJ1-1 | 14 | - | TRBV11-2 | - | TGTGCCAGCAGCTTAGCATCCGGGGGCGCTGAAGCTTTCTTT | CASSLASGGAEAFF
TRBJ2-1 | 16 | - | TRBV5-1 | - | TGCGCCAGCAGCGAAAGGCCCGGACTGTCCTACAATGAGCAGTTCTTC | CASSERPGLSYNEQFF
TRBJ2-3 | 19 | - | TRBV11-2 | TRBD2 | TGTGCCAGCAGCCCCGGACTAGCGGGAGAGAGACAAAGACCAGATACGCAGTATTTT | CASSPGLAGERQRPDTQYF
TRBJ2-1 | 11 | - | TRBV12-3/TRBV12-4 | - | TGTGCCAGCAGTACCGGCTTCCGTGGGATCTTC | CASSTGFRGIF
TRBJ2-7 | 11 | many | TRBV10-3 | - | TGTGCCATCGGGGCCCACTACGAGCAGTACTTC | CAIGAHYEQYF
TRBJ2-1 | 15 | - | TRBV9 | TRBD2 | TGTGCCAGCAGCGCCCCTAGCGGATTCTACAATGAGCAGTTCTTC | CASSAPSGFYNEQFF
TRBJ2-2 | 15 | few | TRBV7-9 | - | TGTGCCAGCAGCCGTCCACCCGTGAACACCGGGGAGCTGTTTTTT | CASSRPPVNTGELFF
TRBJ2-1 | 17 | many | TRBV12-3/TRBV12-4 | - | TGTGCCAGCACCATATTTGTGGGGGGCTACTCCTACAATGAGCAGTTCTTC | CASTIFVGGYSYNEQFF
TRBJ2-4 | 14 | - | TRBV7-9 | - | TGTGCCAGCAGCTTATGGGTAACCAAAAACATTCAGTACTTC | CASSLWVTKNIQYF
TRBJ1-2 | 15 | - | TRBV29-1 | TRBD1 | TGCAGCGTTGAAGCAGGGCAGGGGGCTGGCTATGGCTACACCTTC | CSVEAGQGAGYGYTF
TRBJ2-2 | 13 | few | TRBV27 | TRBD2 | TGTGCCAGCAGTTTACTAGCGGGAGGGAGGCTGTTTTTT | CASSLLAGGRLFF
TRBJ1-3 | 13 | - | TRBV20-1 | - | TGCAGTGCTAGAGATTTCGTCGCGAACACCATATATTTT | CSARDFVANTIYF
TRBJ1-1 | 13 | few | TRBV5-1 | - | TGCGCCAGCAGCCCTTACAGGGATAGTGAAGCTTTCTTT | CASSPYRDSEAFF
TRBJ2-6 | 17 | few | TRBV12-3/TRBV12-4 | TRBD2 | TGTGCCAGCAGTTTATACGGGGGGTCTTATGGGGCCAACGTCCTGACTTTC | CASSLYGGSYGANVLTF
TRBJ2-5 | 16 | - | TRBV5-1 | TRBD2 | TGCGCCAGCAGCCTTGGGACTAGCGGAGCCCAAGAGACCCAGTACTTC | CASSLGTSGAQETQYF
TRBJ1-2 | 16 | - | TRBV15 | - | TGTGCCACCAGCAGAGATCTCGGACGGCCCAACTATGGCTACACCTTC | CATSRDLGRPNYGYTF
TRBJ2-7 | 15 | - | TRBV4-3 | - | TGCGCCAGCAGCCAAGTAGCAGTAGGACCTTACGAGCAGTACTTC | CASSQVAVGPYEQYF
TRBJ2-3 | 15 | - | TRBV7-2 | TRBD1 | TGTGCCAGCAACAGGCAGGGGGTAGGCACAGATACGCAGTATTTT | CASNRQGVGTDTQYF
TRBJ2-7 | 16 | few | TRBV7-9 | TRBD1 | TGTGCCAGCAGCTTACCGACAGGGGTTGAGTCCTACGAGCAGTACTTC | CASSLPTGVESYEQYF
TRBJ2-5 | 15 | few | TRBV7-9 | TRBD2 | TGTGCCAGCAGCCCGGGACTAGCGTTCCGGGAGACCCAGTACTTC | CASSPGLAFRETQYF
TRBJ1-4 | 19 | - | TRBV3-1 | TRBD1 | TGTGCCAGCAGCCAAGGAGACAGGGGGCCCGTTAACAATAATGAAAAACTGTTTTTT | CASSQGDRGPVNNNEKLFF
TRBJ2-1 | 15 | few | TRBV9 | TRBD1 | TGTGCCAGCAGCGAGGGGACGACAGGGAGCAATGAGCAGTTCTTC | CASSEGTTGSNEQFF
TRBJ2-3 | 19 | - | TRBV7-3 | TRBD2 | TGTGCCAGCAGCCCACACCCCCGGGGTAGCGGGGATTACACAGATACGCAGTATTTT | CASSPHPRGSGDYTDTQYF
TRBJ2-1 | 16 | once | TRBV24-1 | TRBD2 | TGTGCCACCAGTGATTTGAGTAGCGGGAGCTACAATGAGCAGTTCTTC | CATSDLSSGSYNEQFF
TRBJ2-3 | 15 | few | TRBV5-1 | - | TGCGCCAGCAGCTTGCCCCGGTTCCCTACAGATACGCAGTATTTT | CASSLPRFPTDTQYF
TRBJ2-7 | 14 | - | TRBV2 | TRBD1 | TGTGCCAGCTGGGTGAGGGGGCCGGGCTACGAGCAGTACTTC | CASWVRGPGYEQYF
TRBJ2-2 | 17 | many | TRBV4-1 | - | TGCGCCAGCAGCCAAGGGGAAAGGTTGCGGAACACCGGGGAGCTGTTTTTT | CASSQGERLRNTGELFF
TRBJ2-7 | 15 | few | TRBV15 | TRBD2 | TGTGCCACCAGCGAAGAGCGGGAGAGAGGGTACGAGCAGTACTTC | CATSEERERGYEQYF
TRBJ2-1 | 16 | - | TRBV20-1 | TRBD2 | TGCAGTGCTAGTTCTGTAGCGGGAGCAGCCTACAATGAGCAGTTCTTC | CSASSVAGAAYNEQFF
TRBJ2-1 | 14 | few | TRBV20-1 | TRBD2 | TGCAGTGCTAGATGGCTAGCGGCTTACAATGAGCAGTTCTTC | CSARWLAAYNEQFF
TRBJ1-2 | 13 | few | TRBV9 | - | TGTGCCAGCAGCGCCGGATCTAACTATGGCTACACCTTC | CASSAGSNYGYTF
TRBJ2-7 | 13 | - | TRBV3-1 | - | TGTGCCAGCAGCCAGGGGGTTGCCGGCGAGCAGTACTTC | CASSQGVAGEQYF
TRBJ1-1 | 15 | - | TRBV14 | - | TGTGCCAGCAGCCAAGATCGACGGGGAAACACTGAAGCTTTCTTT | CASSQDRRGNTEAFF
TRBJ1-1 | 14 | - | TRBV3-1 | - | TGTGCCAGCAGCGCCCAGGTTGGGAACACTGAAGCTTTCTTT | CASSAQVGNTEAFF
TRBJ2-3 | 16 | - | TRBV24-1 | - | TGTGCCACCAGTGCCCACAAGCGTTTTAGGACAGATACGCAGTATTTT | CATSAHKRFRTDTQYF
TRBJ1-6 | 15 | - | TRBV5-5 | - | TGTGCCAGCAGCTTCCTGATCCTTTGGAATTCACCCCTCCACTTT | CASSFLILWNSPLHF
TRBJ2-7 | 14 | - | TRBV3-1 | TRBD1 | TGTGCCAGCAGCCTGGCCGGGACAGCCTACGAGCAGTACTTC | CASSLAGTAYEQYF
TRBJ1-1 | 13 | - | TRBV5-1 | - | TGCGCCAGCAGGAGCGAGATAAACACTGAAGCTTTCTTT | CASRSEINTEAFF
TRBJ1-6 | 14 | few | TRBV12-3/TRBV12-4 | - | TGTGCCAGCAACCCGGGACTGCTGCTGTCACCCCTCCACTTT | CASNPGLLLSPLHF
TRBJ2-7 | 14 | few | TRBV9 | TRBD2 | TGTGCCAGCAGCGTAGCCGGGACTAACTACGAGCAGTACTTC | CASSVAGTNYEQYF
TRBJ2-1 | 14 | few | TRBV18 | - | TGTGCCAGCTCACCACTTGAGGGGCCCAATGAGCAGTTCTTC | CASSPLEGPNEQFF
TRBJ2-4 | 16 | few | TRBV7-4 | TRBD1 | TGTGCCAGCAGCTTAGGGGGGACAGGCGCCAAAAACATTCAGTACTTC | CASSLGGTGAKNIQYF